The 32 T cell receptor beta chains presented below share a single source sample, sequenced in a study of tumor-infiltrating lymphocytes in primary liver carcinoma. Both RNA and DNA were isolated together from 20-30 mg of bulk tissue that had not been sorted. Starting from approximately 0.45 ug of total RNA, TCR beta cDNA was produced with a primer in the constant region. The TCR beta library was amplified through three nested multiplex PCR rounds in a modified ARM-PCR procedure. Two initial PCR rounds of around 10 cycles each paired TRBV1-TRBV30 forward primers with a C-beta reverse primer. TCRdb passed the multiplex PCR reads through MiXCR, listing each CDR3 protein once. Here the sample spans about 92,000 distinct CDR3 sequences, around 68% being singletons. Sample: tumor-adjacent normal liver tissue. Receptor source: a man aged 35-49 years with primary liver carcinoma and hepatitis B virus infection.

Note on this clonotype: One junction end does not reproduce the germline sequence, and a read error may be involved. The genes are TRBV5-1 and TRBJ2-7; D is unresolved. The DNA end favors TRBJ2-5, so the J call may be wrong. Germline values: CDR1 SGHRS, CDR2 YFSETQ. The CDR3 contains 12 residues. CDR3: CASCDGQETQYF. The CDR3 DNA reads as TGTGCCAGCTGTGATGGACAAGAGACCCAGTACTTC.

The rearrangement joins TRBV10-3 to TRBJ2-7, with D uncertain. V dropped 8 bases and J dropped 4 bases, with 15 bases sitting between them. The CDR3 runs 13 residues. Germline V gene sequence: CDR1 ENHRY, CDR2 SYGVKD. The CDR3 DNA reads TGTGCCATCGGATCGACAAGGGTTTACGAGCAGTACTTC. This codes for CAIGSTRVYEQYF.

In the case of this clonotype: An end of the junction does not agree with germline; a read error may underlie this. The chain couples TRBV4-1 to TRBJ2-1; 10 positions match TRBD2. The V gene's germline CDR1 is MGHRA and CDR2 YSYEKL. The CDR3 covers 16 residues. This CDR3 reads CSSSSGLADDYNEQFF. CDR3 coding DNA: TGCTCCAGCAGCTCCGGACTAGCGGACGACTACAATGAGCAGTTCTTC.

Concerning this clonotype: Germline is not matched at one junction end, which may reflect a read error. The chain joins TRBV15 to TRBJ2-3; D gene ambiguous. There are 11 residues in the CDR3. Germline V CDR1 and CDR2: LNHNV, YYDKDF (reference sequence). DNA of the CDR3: TGTGCCACCAGTCGTGAGGATAGGCAGTATTTT. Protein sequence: CATSREDRQYF.

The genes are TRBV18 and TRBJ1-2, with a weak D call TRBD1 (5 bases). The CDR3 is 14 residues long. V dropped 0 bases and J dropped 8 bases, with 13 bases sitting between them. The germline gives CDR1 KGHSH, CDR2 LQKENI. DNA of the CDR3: TGTGCCAGCTCACCACCGATGGAGGGACGGGGCTACACCTTC. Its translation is CASSPPMEGRGYTF.

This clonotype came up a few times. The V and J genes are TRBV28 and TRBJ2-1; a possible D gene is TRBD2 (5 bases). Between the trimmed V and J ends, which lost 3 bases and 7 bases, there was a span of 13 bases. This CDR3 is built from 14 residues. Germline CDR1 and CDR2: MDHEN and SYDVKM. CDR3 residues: CASSFKGANNEQFF. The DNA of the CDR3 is TGTGCCAGCAGTTTTAAGGGAGCGAATAATGAGCAGTTCTTC.

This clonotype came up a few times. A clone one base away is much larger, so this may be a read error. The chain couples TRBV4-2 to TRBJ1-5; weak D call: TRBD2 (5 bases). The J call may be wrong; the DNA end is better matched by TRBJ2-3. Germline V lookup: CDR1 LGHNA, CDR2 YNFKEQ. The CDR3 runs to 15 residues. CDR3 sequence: CASSHYRGSNQPQYF. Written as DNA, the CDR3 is TGTGCCAGCAGCCATTACCGGGGTAGCAATCAGCCCCAGTATTTT.

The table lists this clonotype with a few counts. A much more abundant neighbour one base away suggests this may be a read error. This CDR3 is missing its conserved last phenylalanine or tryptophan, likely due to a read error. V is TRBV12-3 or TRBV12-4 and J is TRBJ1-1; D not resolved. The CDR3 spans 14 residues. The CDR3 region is CASRPRLGNPEAFS. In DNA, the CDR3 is TGTGCCAGCAGGCCCCGGCTGGGGAACCCTGAAGCTTTCTCT.

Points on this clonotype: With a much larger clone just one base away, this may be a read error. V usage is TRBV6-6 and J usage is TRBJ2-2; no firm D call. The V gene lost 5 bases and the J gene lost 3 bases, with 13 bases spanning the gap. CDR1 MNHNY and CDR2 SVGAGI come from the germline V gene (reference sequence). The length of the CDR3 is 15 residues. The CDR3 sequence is CASSDPTSDTGELFF. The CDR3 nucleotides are TGTGCCAGCAGTGACCCGACCTCCGACACCGGGGAGCTGTTTTTT.

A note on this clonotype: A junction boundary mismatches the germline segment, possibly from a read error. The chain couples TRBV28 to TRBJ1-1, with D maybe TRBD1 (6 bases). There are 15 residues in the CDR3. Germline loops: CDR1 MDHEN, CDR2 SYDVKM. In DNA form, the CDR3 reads TGTGCCAGCAGTTCCCCCTATGGAGGGGACACTGAAGCTATCTTT. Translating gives CASSSPYGGDTEAIF.

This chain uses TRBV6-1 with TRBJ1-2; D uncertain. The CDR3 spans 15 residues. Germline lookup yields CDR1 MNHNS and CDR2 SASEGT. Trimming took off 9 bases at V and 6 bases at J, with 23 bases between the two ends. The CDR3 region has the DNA TGTGCCAGTAGAGAAGTGAGCCCTAAAGTGGATGGCTACACCTTC. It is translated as CASREVSPKVDGYTF.

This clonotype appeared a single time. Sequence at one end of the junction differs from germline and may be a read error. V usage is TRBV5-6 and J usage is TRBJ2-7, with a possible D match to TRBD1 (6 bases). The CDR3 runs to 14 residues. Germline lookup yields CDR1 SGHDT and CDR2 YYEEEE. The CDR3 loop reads CTSGDRDTSYEQYF. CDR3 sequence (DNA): TGTACCAGCGGCGACCGGGACACCTCCTACGAGCAGTACTTC.

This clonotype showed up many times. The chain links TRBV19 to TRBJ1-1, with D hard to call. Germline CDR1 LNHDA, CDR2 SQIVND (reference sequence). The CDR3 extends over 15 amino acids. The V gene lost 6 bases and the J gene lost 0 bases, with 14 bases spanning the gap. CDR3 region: CASRTYETMNTEAFF. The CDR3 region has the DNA TGTGCCAGTAGAACATACGAGACCATGAACACTGAAGCTTTCTTT. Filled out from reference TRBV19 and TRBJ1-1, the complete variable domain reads DGGITQSPKYLFRKEGQNVTLSCEQNLNHDAMYWYRQDPGQGLRLIYYSQIVNDFQKGDIAEGYSVSREKKESFPLTVTSAQKNPTAFYLCASRTYETMNTEAFFGQGTRLTVV.

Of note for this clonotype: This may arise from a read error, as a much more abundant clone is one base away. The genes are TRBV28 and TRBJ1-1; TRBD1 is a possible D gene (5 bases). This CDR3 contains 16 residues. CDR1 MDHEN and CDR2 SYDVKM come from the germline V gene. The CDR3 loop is CAGSFSPPGHLGPSAF. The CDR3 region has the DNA TGTGCCGGCAGTTTTTCCCCTCCAGGGCACTTAGGACCCTCGGCTTTT.

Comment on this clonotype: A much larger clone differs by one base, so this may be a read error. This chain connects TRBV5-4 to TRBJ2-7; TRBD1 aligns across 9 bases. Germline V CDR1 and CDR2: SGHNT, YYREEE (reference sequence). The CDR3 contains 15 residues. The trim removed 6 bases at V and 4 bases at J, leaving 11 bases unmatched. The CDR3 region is CASNPGTGQIYEQYF. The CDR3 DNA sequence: TGTGCCAGCAATCCCGGGACAGGGCAAATTTACGAGCAGTACTTC.

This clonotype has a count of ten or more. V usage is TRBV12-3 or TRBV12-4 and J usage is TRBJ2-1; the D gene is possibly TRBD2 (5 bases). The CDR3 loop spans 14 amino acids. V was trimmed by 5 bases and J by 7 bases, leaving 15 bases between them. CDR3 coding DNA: TGTGCCAGCAGTGAGTCCGGGTCGGGGAATGAGCAGTTCTTC. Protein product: CASSESGSGNEQFF.

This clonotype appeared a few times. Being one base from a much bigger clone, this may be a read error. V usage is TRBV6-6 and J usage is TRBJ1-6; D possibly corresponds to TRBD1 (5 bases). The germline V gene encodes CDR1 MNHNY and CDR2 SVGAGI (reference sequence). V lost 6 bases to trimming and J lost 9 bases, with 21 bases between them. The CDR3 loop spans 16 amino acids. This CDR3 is CASRGRGTISASPLHF. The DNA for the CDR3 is TGTGCCAGCAGGGGCCGGGGGACCATCAGTGCTTCACCCCTCCACTTT.

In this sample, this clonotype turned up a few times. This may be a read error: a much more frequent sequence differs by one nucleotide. CDR3 in DNA: TGTGCCAGCAGTGAGGGACTAGCTTCCTACAATGAGCAGTCCTTC. Translated: CASSEGLASYNEQSF. This rearrangement joins TRBV6-1 to TRBJ2-1; TRBD2 agrees at 9 bases. The length of the CDR3 is 15 residues. The germline gives CDR1 MNHNS, CDR2 SASEGT.

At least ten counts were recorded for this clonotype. CDR3 region: CASSLFGQGTGVNTEAFF. The CDR3 bases are TGTGCCAGCAGCTTATTTGGGCAGGGGACTGGGGTGAACACTGAAGCTTTCTTT. The chain couples TRBV7-9 to TRBJ1-1; D possibly corresponds to TRBD1 (6 bases). The length of the CDR3 is 18 residues. Trimming cost V 2 bases and J 0 bases, with 19 bases left between them. Germline CDR1 SEHNR, CDR2 FQNEAQ (reference sequence).

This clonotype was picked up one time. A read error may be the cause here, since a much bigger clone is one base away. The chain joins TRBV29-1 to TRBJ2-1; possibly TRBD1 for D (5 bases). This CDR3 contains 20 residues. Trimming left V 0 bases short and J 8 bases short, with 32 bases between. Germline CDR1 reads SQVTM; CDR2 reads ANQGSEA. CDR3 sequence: CSVEDPTENRAEPFGHEQFF. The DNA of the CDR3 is TGCAGCGTTGAAGATCCGACAGAAAATAGGGCGGAACCCTTCGGCCATGAGCAGTTCTTC.

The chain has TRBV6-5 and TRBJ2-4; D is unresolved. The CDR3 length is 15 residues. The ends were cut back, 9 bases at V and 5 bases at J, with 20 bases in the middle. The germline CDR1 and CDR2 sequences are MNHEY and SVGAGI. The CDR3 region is CASILRAPAENIQYF. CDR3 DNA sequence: TGTGCCAGTATCCTCCGGGCCCCCGCCGAAAACATTCAGTACTTC.

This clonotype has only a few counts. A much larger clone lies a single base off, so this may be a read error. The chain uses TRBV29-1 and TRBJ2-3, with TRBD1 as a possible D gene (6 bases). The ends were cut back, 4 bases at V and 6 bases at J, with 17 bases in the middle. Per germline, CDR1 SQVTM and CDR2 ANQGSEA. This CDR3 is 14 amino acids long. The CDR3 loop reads CSVAGVWVTDTQYF. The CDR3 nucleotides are TGCAGCGTTGCAGGGGTGTGGGTTACGGATACGCAGTATTTT.

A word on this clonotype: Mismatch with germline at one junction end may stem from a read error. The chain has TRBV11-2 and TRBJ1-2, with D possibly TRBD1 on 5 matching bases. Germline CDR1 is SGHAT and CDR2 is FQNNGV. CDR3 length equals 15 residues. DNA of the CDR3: TGTGCCAACAGCCTCCCACAAGGGGATTTCTATTGCTACACCTTC. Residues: CANSLPQGDFYCYTF.

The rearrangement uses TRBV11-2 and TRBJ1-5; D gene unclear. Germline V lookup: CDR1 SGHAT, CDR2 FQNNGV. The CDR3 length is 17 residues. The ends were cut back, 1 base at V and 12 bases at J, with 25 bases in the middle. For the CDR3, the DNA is TGTGCCAGCAGCTTAGGGGGAGACACTTACAGCAATCAGTTCCAGCATTTT. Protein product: CASSLGGDTYSNQFQHF. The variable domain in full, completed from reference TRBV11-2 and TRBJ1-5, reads EAGVAQSPRYKIIEKRQSVAFWCNPISGHATLYWYQQILGQGPKLLIQFQNNGVVDDSQLPKDRFSAERLKGVDSTLKIQPAKLEDSAVYLCASSLGGDTYSNQFQHFGDGTRLSIL.

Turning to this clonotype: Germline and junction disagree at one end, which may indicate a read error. Written as DNA, the CDR3 is TGTGCCAGCAGTTTCTACGGGAGCATAGATACGCAGTATTTT. It yields the protein CASSFYGSIDTQYF. This chain uses TRBV12-3 or TRBV12-4 with TRBJ2-3; D may be TRBD2 (6 bases). The CDR3 totals 14 residues.

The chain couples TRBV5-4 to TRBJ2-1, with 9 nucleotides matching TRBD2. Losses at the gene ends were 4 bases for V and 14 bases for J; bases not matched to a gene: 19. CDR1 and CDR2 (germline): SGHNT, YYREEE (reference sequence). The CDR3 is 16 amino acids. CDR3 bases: TGTGCCAGCAGCCCAGGGGCTAGCGGGGTCTACAATGTGGAGTTCTTC. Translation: CASSPGASGVYNVEFF.

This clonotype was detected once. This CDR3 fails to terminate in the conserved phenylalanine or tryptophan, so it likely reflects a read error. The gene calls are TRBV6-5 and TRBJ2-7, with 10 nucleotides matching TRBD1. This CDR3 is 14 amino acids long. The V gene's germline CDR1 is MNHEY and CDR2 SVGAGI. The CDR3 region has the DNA TGTGCAAGTAGTTACTCTGGACAGGGGGGCGAGCAGTACATC. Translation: CASSYSGQGGEQYI.

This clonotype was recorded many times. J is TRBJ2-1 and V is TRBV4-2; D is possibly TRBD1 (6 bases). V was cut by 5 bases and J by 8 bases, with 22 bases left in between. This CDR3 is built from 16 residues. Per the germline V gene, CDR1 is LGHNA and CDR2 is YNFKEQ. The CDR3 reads CASSIGLGGPWDEQFF. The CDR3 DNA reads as TGTGCCAGCAGCATCGGGCTTGGGGGCCCCTGGGATGAGCAGTTCTTC.

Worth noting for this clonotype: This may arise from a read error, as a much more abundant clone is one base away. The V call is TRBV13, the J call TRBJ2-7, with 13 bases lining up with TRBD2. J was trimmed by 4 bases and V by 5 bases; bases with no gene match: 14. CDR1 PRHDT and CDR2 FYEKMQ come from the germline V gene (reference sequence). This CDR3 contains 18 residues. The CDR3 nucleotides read TGTGCCAGCAGCGTCGGACTAGCGGGGGCAAATGGGAGGTACGAGCAGTACTTC. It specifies CASSVGLAGANGRYEQYF.

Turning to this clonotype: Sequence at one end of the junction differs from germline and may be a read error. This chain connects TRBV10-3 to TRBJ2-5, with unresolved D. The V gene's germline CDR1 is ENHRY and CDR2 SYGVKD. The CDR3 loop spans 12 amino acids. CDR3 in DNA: TGTGCCATCAATGAGTGGGTGGAGACCCAGTACTTC. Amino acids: CAINEWVETQYF.

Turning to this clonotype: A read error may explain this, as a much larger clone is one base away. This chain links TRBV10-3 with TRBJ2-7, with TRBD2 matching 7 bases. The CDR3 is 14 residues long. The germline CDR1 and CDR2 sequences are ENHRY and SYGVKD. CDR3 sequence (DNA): TGTGCCATCAGTCTTTCGACTAGCAGCTACGAGCAGAACTTC. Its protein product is CAISLSTSSYEQNF.

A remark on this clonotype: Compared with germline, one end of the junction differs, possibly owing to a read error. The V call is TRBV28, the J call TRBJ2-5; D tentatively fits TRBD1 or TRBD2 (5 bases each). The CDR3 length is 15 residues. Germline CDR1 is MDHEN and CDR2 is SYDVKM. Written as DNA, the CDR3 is TGTCCCAGCAGTGCTACCCTTCGGGGCGAAGAGACCCAATACTTC. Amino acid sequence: CPSSATLRGEETQYF.